These 8 T cell receptor beta chains share one sample of origin, sequenced in a study of OX40 agonist ivuxolimab in advanced cancers. Sequencing used immunoSEQ multiplex PCR; TCRdb keeps in-frame clones, though not all of them. The table records roughly 30,000 clones, more than 85% of them present only once. The sample here was CD4+ or CD8+ T cells sorted from blood, taken in a trial of the OX40 agonist ivuxolimab. Receptors were obtained from an adult with an advanced solid tumor such as melanoma, head and neck, liver or kidney cancer.

This clone is a singleton in its sample. The V gene is TRBV7-6, the J gene TRBJ2-3, with D tentatively TRBD2 (6 bases). Trimming cost V 2 bases and J 3 bases, with 9 bases left between them. The CDR3 runs 14 residues. Germline assignment: CDR1 SGHVS and CDR2 FNYEAQ. The CDR3 DNA sequence: TGTGCCAGCAGCTTAAACGGGGGAACAGATACGCAGTATTTT. Amino acids: CASSLNGGTDTQYF.

This chain uses TRBV15 with TRBJ2-1, with 9 bases lining up with TRBD2. CDR1 LNHNV and CDR2 YYDKDF come from the germline V gene (reference sequence). The V and J ends lost 1 base and 15 bases, in that order; junction bases with no gene match: 10. The CDR3 sequence is 14 residues long. This CDR3 is CATSRGGSGGLGFF. The DNA for the CDR3 is TGTGCCACCAGCAGAGGTGGTAGCGGGGGCCTGGGGTTCTTC.

This clone was counted once. The chain is built from TRBV19 and TRBJ1-5; 10 nucleotides align to TRBD1. V lost 3 bases and J lost 2; bases outside the gene matches: 4. The germline CDR1 and CDR2 sequences are LNHDA and SQIVND (reference sequence). This CDR3 region has 16 residues. In nucleotides, the CDR3 is TGTGCCAGTAGTATCCCCGACAGGGGGCGCAATCAGCCCCAGCATTTT. Translated: CASSIPDRGRNQPQHF. Full variable domain (rest looked up from reference TRBV19 and TRBJ1-5): DGGITQSPKYLFRKEGQNVTLSCEQNLNHDAMYWYRQDPGQGLRLIYYSQIVNDFQKGDIAEGYSVSREKKESFPLTVTSAQKNPTAFYLCASSIPDRGRNQPQHFGDGTRLSIL.

This chain uses TRBV7-9 with TRBJ1-1; D is uncertain. Germline V CDR1 and CDR2: SEHNR, FQNEAQ (reference sequence). The CDR3 length is 13 residues. The V and J ends lost 7 bases and 4 bases respectively, with 13 bases between them. The CDR3 protein is CASTTPKTTEAFF. The CDR3 DNA reads as TGTGCCAGCACCACTCCTAAAACCACTGAAGCTTTCTTT.

This clone came up a few times. The rearrangement uses TRBV9 and TRBJ1-1, with D unclear. The CDR3 totals 13 residues. Germline values: CDR1 SGDLS, CDR2 YYNGEE. V lost 0 bases and J 5 bases, leaving 8 bases between the germline ends. CDR3 amino acids: CASSVGFGTEAFF. The CDR3 bases are TGTGCCAGCAGCGTAGGCTTTGGGACTGAAGCTTTCTTT.

The genes are TRBV9 and TRBJ2-3, with 10 bases identical to TRBD2. The germline V gene encodes CDR1 SGDLS and CDR2 YYNGEE. V shed 3 bases and J 0 bases; nucleotides not matched to a gene: 10. The CDR3 runs to 18 residues. The CDR3 DNA sequence: TGTGCCAGCAGCGCCCCGGTCAGCGGGGGGGCTAGCACAGATACGCAGTATTTT. As protein: CASSAPVSGGASTDTQYF. The full variable domain, rest sourced from reference TRBV9 and TRBJ2-3, is DSGVTQTPKHLITATGQRVTLRCSPRSGDLSVYWYQQSLDQGLQFLIQYYNGEERAKGNILERFSAQQFPDLHSELNLSSLELGDSALYFCASSAPVSGGASTDTQYFGPGTRLTVL.

This clone is medium-sized in the sample. The J gene is TRBJ1-6, the V gene TRBV9; 10 positions match TRBD1. CDR1 SGDLS and CDR2 YYNGEE come from the germline V gene. V shed 2 bases and J 8 bases; nucleotides not matched to a gene: 1. CDR3 size: 14 residues. The CDR3 sequence is CASSVGQGDSPLHF. As DNA, the CDR3 is TGTGCCAGCAGCGTTGGACAGGGGGATTCACCCCTCCACTTT.

As to this clone: Other DNA sequences in this specimen translate into the identical CDR3. This chain connects TRBV9 to TRBJ1-5; 9 nucleotides match TRBD1. Unmatched junction bases numbered 10, after V lost 0 bases and J lost 9 bases. The germline V gene has CDR1 SGDLS and CDR2 YYNGEE. This CDR3 region has 16 residues. In DNA, the CDR3 is TGTGCCAGCAGCGTAGAGCCGGGACAGGGAAGGAGGCCCCAGCATTTT. Translation gives CASSVEPGQGRRPQHF.